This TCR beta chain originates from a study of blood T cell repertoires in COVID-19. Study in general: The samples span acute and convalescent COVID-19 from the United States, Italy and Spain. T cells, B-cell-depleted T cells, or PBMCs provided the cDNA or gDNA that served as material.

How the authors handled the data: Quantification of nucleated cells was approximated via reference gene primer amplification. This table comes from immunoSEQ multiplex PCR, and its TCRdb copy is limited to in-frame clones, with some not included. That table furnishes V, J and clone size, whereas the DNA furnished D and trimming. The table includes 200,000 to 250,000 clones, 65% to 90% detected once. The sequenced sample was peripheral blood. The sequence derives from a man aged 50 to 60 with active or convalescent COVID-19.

CDR3 region: CASSLIPVNTEAFF. CDR3 in DNA: TGTGCCAGCAGTTTAATCCCTGTGAACACTGAAGCTTTCTTT. The V and J genes are TRBV28 and TRBJ1-1, with D unresolved. Per the germline V gene, CDR1 is MDHEN and CDR2 is SYDVKM. With 2 bases removed from V and 0 bases from J, the gap between germline ends came to 7 bases. The CDR3 loop spans 14 amino acids.